A selection of T cell receptor beta chains follows, all from one sample in a study of blood T cell repertoires in COVID-19. Sequenced by immunoSEQ multiplex PCR; TCRdb stores in-frame clones only, minus some. Of 150,000 to 200,000 clones listed, around 67% are singletons. The sequencing sample was made of peripheral blood. Receptor source: a woman of 80 years or more with acute or convalescent COVID-19. Both conserved end residues are part of each CDR3. The D gene is left open where the match is weak. Only some rows state a clone size, as once, few, many or a class for expanded clones.

v_gene	abundance	d_gene	j_gene	CDR3aa	CDR3nt
TRBV18	.	TRBD2	TRBJ2-4	CASSPPSGAVDIQYF	TGTGCCAGCTCACCTCCTAGCGGGGCGGTGGACATTCAGTACTTC
TRBV5-3	.	.	TRBJ1-5	CARSVTGIVGNQPQHF	TGTGCCAGAAGCGTTACAGGGATCGTGGGCAATCAGCCCCAGCATTTT
TRBV3-1/TRBV3-2	.	.	TRBJ2-5	CASSQGLGVETQYF	TGTGCCAGCAGCCAAGGCCTAGGCGTAGAGACCCAGTACTTC
TRBV6-1	many	.	TRBJ2-2	CASSAPGMSVTGELFF	TGTGCCAGCAGTGCACCCGGGATGTCGGTCACCGGGGAGCTGTTTTTT
TRBV11-2	.	.	TRBJ1-3	CASSQQGTGNTIYF	TGTGCCAGCAGCCAGCAGGGAACTGGAAACACCATATATTTT
TRBV7-2	.	TRBD1	TRBJ2-7	CASSLAGQISYEQYF	TGTGCCAGCAGCTTAGCGGGACAGATCTCCTACGAGCAGTACTTC
TRBV23-1	few	.	TRBJ1-1	CASRRTVLNTEAFF	TGCGCCAGCAGACGGACAGTACTGAACACTGAAGCTTTCTTT
TRBV4-1	.	TRBD2	TRBJ2-4	CASSTLAGPPIAKNIQYF	TGCGCCAGCAGCACACTAGCGGGACCCCCCATAGCCAAAAACATTCAGTACTTC
TRBV2	.	.	TRBJ2-5	CASSESRDQETQYF	TGTGCCAGCAGTGAAAGCAGGGACCAAGAGACCCAGTACTTC
TRBV4-2	.	.	TRBJ1-1	CASSQATKMNTEAFF	TGTGCCAGCAGCCAAGCGACAAAGATGAACACTGAAGCTTTCTTT
TRBV7-2	.	.	TRBJ2-2	CASSLDSDGELFF	TGTGCCAGCAGCCTGGACTCTGACGGGGAGCTGTTTTTT
TRBV5-8	.	TRBD2	TRBJ2-3	CATPRSGTSTDTQYF	TGTGCCACCCCACGGAGCGGGACTAGCACAGATACGCAGTATTTT
TRBV5-1	once	.	TRBJ2-5	CASTGEGGTQYF	TGCGCCAGCACGGGGGAAGGTGGGACCCAGTACTTC
TRBV5-8	.	TRBD1	TRBJ1-5	CASSPGTDYSNQPQHF	TGTGCCAGCAGCCCGGGGACAGATTATAGCAATCAGCCCCAGCATTTT
TRBV5-1	many	.	TRBJ2-5	CASSSSGEGQETQYF	TGCGCCAGCAGCTCTTCAGGGGAAGGGCAAGAGACCCAGTACTTC
TRBV5-4	.	TRBD2	TRBJ2-3	CASSLAGGRTDTQYF	TGTGCCAGCAGCCTAGCGGGAGGGCGAACAGATACGCAGTATTTT
TRBV6-5	.	.	TRBJ2-7	CASSYSAASSSYEQYF	TGTGCCAGCAGTTACTCCGCGGCCAGCAGCTCCTACGAGCAGTACTTC
TRBV6-6	.	.	TRBJ1-5	CASSYSSGFASQPQHF	TGTGCCAGCAGTTACTCGTCGGGGTTTGCGAGCCAGCCCCAGCATTTT
TRBV28	few	TRBD1	TRBJ2-7	CASSLWGTGDRLGEQYF	TGTGCCAGCAGTTTATGGGGGACAGGGGACCGACTGGGCGAGCAGTACTTC
TRBV28	once	.	TRBJ2-1	CASRSWGYSYNEQFF	TGTGCCAGCAGATCGTGGGGCTACTCCTACAATGAGCAGTTCTTC
TRBV18	.	.	TRBJ2-1	CASSPRPQGPSYNEQFF	TGTGCCAGCTCACCCCGCCCCCAGGGGCCCTCCTACAATGAGCAGTTCTTC
TRBV4-3	once	.	TRBJ2-7	CASSQVLGSGQYF	TGCGCCAGCAGCCAAGTGCTCGGGTCGGGGCAGTACTTC
TRBV7-9	.	.	TRBJ1-5	CASQDREDQPQHF	TGTGCCAGCCAAGATAGGGAGGACCAGCCCCAGCATTTT
TRBV5-4	.	TRBD1	TRBJ2-1	CASTETGVGNEQFF	TGTGCCAGCACCGAGACAGGGGTCGGGAATGAGCAGTTCTTC
TRBV1	few	.	TRBJ2-3	CTSSQEGSGRVSPPDTQYF	TGCACCAGCAGCCAAGAGGGTAGCGGGAGAGTCTCCCCCCCAGATACGCAGTATTTT
TRBV7-2	.	TRBD2	TRBJ2-1	CASEAGIGYNEQFF	TGTGCCAGCGAAGCGGGAATCGGGTACAATGAGCAGTTCTTC
TRBV28	few	TRBD1	TRBJ2-2	CASRAGTGVEGELFF	TGTGCCAGCAGAGCCGGGACAGGGGTAGAGGGGGAGCTGTTTTTT